This entry concerns a single T cell receptor beta chain. This entry is derived from a study of OX40 agonist ivuxolimab in advanced cancers. Clones were read by immunoSEQ multiplex PCR, and TCRdb kept only the in-frame ones, dropping some. Seen here are roughly 68,000 clones, more than 85% observed once, and the top ten hold around 1.1%. Material: CD4+ or CD8+ T cells sorted from blood, obtained in a trial of the OX40 agonist ivuxolimab. The receptor comes from an adult with an advanced solid tumor such as melanoma, head and neck, liver or kidney cancer.

This CDR3 reads CASSATSGSAGEQFF. The DNA for the CDR3 is TGTGCCAGCAGCGCGACTAGCGGGAGCGCTGGTGAGCAGTTCTTC. This sequence joins TRBV7-3 and TRBJ2-1; 12 bases are a match to TRBD2. In germline, CDR1 is SGHTA, CDR2 FQGTGA. This CDR3 region has 15 residues. V lost 5 bases to trimming and J lost 9 bases; unmatched junction nucleotides: 8.